This T cell receptor (beta chain) was sequenced in a study of blood T cell repertoires in COVID-19. Study context: Whether acute or convalescent, the COVID-19 samples came from the United States, Italy and Spain. PBMCs, B-cell-depleted T cells, or T cells were the source of the cDNA or gDNA that made up the material.

Looked up from germline, CDR1 is LNHDA and CDR2 is SQIVND (reference sequence). This CDR3 region has 14 residues. V dropped 6 bases and J dropped 3; count of bases not matched to a gene: 8. How the authors handled the data: Reference gene primer amplification yielded estimated nucleated cell counts. Profiling relied on immunoSEQ multiplex PCR, and the TCRdb table lists in-frame clones only, not all of them. From that table come the V and J calls and clone size; the DNA was used to work out D and trimming. This table has 150,000 or so clones, about 86% appearing once. The chain combines TRBV19 with TRBJ2-7; TRBD1 matches at 7 bases. This receptor was identified in a woman of 80 years or more with acute or convalescent COVID-19. The sequenced sample was peripheral blood. The CDR3 loop reads CASRHTGESYEQYF. As DNA, the CDR3 is TGTGCCAGTAGGCACACAGGGGAGAGCTACGAGCAGTACTTC.